A single sample is the source of the 25 T cell receptor beta chains below, sequenced in a study of Ad26.COV2.S vaccination and SARS-CoV-2 variants. The table came from immunoSEQ multiplex PCR; TCRdb's copy has only in-frame clones and leaves some out. The sample holds fewer than 900,000 clones, around 89% seen once. The sample's treatment: 15 to 20 received Ad26.COV2.S at low or high dose, single or two shots; several received placebo; per-sample allocation not given. Repertoires come from day 63 after the first vaccine or placebo injection. This specimen was peripheral blood, taken in a trial of Ad26.COV2.S vaccine versus placebo. The receptors originated from a person between 18 and 65 years old who received the Ad26.COV2.S COVID-19 vaccine or a placebo.

The J gene is TRBJ2-1, the V gene TRBV24-1, with 8 bases fitting TRBD2. The V gene's germline CDR1 is KGHDR and CDR2 SFDVKD. J lost 4 bases, V lost 3 bases, and 13 bases had no gene match. The CDR3 has 18 amino acids. The CDR3 nucleotides are TGTGCCACCAGTGATCCCTCCTCGGGGGGGGGTTCGTACAATGAGCAGTTCTTC. Protein product: CATSDPSSGGGSYNEQFF.

For the CDR3, the DNA is TGCAGCGCAACTAGCGGGGGACCAGGGGATACGCAGTATTTT. It translates to CSATSGGPGDTQYF. The chain recombines TRBV29-1 with TRBJ2-3; 11 bases align to TRBD2. V was clipped by 7 bases and J by 6 bases; unmatched bases: 9. This CDR3 spans 14 amino acids. Germline V gives CDR1 SQVTM, CDR2 ANQGSEA.

The chain uses TRBV6-1 and TRBJ1-5; D might be TRBD1 (5 bases). The CDR3 is 19 residues long. V was trimmed by 1 base and J by 2 bases, leaving 21 bases between them. In germline, CDR1 is MNHNS, CDR2 SASEGT. DNA of the CDR3: TGTGCCAGCAGTGAAGGAACCCTTAGGGGTAGGGCCGGCAATCAGCCCCAGCATTTT. Residues: CASSEGTLRGRAGNQPQHF.

The chain has TRBV12-5 and TRBJ2-5, with D possibly matching TRBD2 (6 bases). Germline lookup yields CDR1 LGHNT and CDR2 FRNRAP. The CDR3 runs to 12 residues. Deletions cut 7 bases from V and 9 bases from J, with 15 bases between. The CDR3 region is CASEPRPGAQYF. The CDR3 DNA follows: TGTGCTAGTGAGCCGAGGCCGGGGGCCCAGTACTTC.

This clone came up once. The chain carries TRBV27 and TRBJ2-5; weak D call: TRBD2 (5 bases). V lost 5 bases, J lost 5 bases, and 9 bases lay in between. The CDR3 is made up of 12 amino acids. Looked up from germline, CDR1 is MNHEY and CDR2 is SMNVEV (reference sequence). This CDR3 is CASSQRGETQYF. The CDR3 DNA sequence: TGTGCCAGCAGTCAACGCGGGGAGACCCAGTACTTC.

V usage is TRBV10-3 and J usage is TRBJ2-7, with D perhaps matching TRBD2 (7 bases). V was trimmed by 5 bases and J by 3 bases, leaving 26 bases between them. The CDR3 runs 18 residues. Germline V gene lookup returns CDR1 ENHRY and CDR2 SYGVKD. CDR3: CAISQYRGVARGNYEQYF. CDR3 coding DNA: TGTGCCATCAGTCAATACCGGGGGGTAGCAAGGGGGAACTACGAGCAGTACTTC.

The gene calls are TRBV18 and TRBJ1-1; tentatively, D is TRBD1 (5 bases). The germline V gene encodes CDR1 KGHSH and CDR2 LQKENI. The CDR3 loop spans 13 amino acids. V was pared by 5 bases and J by 0 bases, with 7 bases between. The CDR3 bases are TGTGCCAGCTCAGGGACGTTGAACACTGAAGCTTTCTTT. Protein: CASSGTLNTEAFF.

The V call is TRBV19, the J call TRBJ1-1; 8 bases line up with TRBD1. V was clipped by 7 bases and J by 5 bases; unmatched bases: 12. CDR3 length equals 15 residues. CDR1 and CDR2 from the germline V gene are LNHDA and SQIVND (reference sequence). CDR3 sequence (DNA): TGTGCCAGTAATACCGGGACAGGATTTGGAACTGAAGCTTTCTTT. Translation gives CASNTGTGFGTEAFF.

This clone was picked up a small number of times. This rearrangement joins TRBV7-6 to TRBJ1-2; 7 bases map to TRBD1. The CDR3 has 14 residues. Trimming at V came to 1 base and at J to 3 bases, leaving 2 bases not matched to a gene. Germline V CDR1 and CDR2: SGHVS, FNYEAQ. In DNA, the CDR3 is TGTGCCAGCAGCTTAGGGACAGGTGACTATGGCTACACCTTC. Translated: CASSLGTGDYGYTF. The variable domain in full, completed from reference TRBV7-6 and TRBJ1-2, reads GAGVSQSPRYKVTKRGQDVALRCDPISGHVSLYWYRQALGQGPEFLTYFNYEAQQDKSGLPNDRFSAERPEGSISTLTIQRTEQRDSAMYRCASSLGTGDYGYTFGSGTRLTVV.

This chain uses TRBV21-1 with TRBJ1-5. TRBV21-1 is reported as a pseudogene. This CDR3 has 18 amino acids. The CDR3 is CASSKALWGWDSNQPQHF. CDR3 DNA sequence: TGTGCCAGCAGCAAAGCGCTTTGGGGGTGGGATAGCAATCAGCCCCAGCATTTT.

The gene calls are TRBV5-1 and TRBJ2-1; weak D call: TRBD2 (6 bases). The CDR3 loop spans 15 amino acids. Between the trimmed V and J ends, which lost 4 bases and 4 bases, there was a span of 15 bases. Germline V lookup: CDR1 SGHRS, CDR2 YFSETQ. The CDR3 reads CASSGWAGGYNEQFF. Here the CDR3 DNA reads TGCGCCAGCAGCGGGTGGGCAGGAGGGTACAATGAGCAGTTCTTC.

The chain couples TRBV9 to TRBJ2-3; weak D call: TRBD1 (6 bases). Germline lookup yields CDR1 SGDLS and CDR2 YYNGEE. The V end lost 4 bases, the J end lost 3 bases, and 15 bases lay between the germline ends. This CDR3 has 15 amino acids. The CDR3 bases are TGTGCCAGCAGCCTGACCCGGGACAATACAGATACGCAGTATTTT. This gives the protein CASSLTRDNTDTQYF.

This chain joins TRBV19 and TRBJ1-6; TRBD1 aligns across 7 bases. CDR1 LNHDA and CDR2 SQIVND come from the germline V gene (reference sequence). The J segment lost 6 bases and the V segment lost 7 bases, leaving 6 bases of the junction unmatched. The CDR3 consists of 14 residues. CDR3 region: CASNPGQFNSPLHF. The CDR3 DNA reads TGTGCCAGTAACCCGGGACAGTTTAATTCACCCCTCCACTTT.

This clone was seen only once. The CDR3 DNA reads TGTGCCATCGGTCTGTCGGGGGCCAACGTCCTGACTTTC. This codes for CAIGLSGANVLTF. This chain connects TRBV10-3 to TRBJ2-6; D gene ambiguous. Trimming cost V 8 bases and J 4 bases, with 9 bases left between them. CDR3 length equals 13 residues. Germline loops: CDR1 ENHRY, CDR2 SYGVKD.

V and J are TRBV18 and TRBJ1-2; D gene ambiguous. Per the germline V gene, CDR1 is KGHSH and CDR2 is LQKENI. The CDR3 is made up of 17 amino acids. Trimming removed 4 bases from V and 0 bases from J, with 18 bases in between. In DNA form, the CDR3 reads TGTGCCAGCTCACTTAATTCGGCAACCGACGCTAACTATGGCTACACCTTC. This translates into CASSLNSATDANYGYTF.

The chain combines TRBV7-9 with TRBJ1-2; D is unclear. The CDR3 runs 12 residues. CDR1 SEHNR and CDR2 FQNEAQ come from the germline V gene (reference sequence). V gave up 5 bases and J gave up 6 bases, with 10 bases separating them. CDR3 sequence reads: CASSPSTDGYTF. In DNA form, the CDR3 reads TGTGCCAGCAGCCCCTCGACGGATGGCTACACCTTC.

The rearrangement uses TRBV5-1 and TRBJ2-1; D remains unclear. Looked up from germline, CDR1 is SGHRS and CDR2 is YFSETQ. The CDR3 is 15 amino acids. Trimming removed 1 base at V and 4 bases at J, with 12 bases between. DNA for the CDR3: TGCGCCAGCAGCTTGAGTCAGTCTACGTACAATGAGCAGTTCTTC. This codes for CASSLSQSTYNEQFF. Full variable domain (missing parts from reference TRBV5-1 and TRBJ2-1): KAGVTQTPRYLIKTRGQQVTLSCSPISGHRSVSWYQQTPGQGLQFLFEYFSETQRNKGNFPGRFSGRQFSNSRSEMNVSTLELGDSALYLCASSLSQSTYNEQFFGPGTRLTVL.

The chain carries TRBV5-6 and TRBJ1-1; TRBD1 might be the D (5 bases). The V end was cut by 2 bases, the J end by 4 bases, with 15 bases between. The germline V gene has CDR1 SGHDT and CDR2 YYEEEE. The CDR3 consists of 15 residues. CDR3 in DNA: TGTGCCAGCAGCTTCGAGGCAGGGTTGGCCACTGAAGCTTTCTTT. As protein: CASSFEAGLATEAFF.

This chain links TRBV7-9 with TRBJ2-5; either TRBD1 or TRBD2 may supply D (5 bases each). V shed 4 bases and J shed 1 base, with 10 bases lying between them. The length of the CDR3 is 14 residues. Looked up from germline, CDR1 is SEHNR and CDR2 is FQNEAQ (reference sequence). The CDR3 nucleotides are TGTGCCAGCAGCTGGGGGACGTCCCAAGAGACCCAGTACTTC. Protein sequence: CASSWGTSQETQYF.

This clone was observed a single time. The rearrangement links TRBV19 to TRBJ2-1; 10 nucleotides agree with TRBD2. The germline gives CDR1 LNHDA, CDR2 SQIVND (reference sequence). The CDR3 runs to 18 residues. After removal of 3 bases from V and 0 bases from J, the junction contained 8 bases not matched to a gene. The CDR3 loop is CASSMTSGWGLSYNEQFF. In DNA form, the CDR3 reads TGTGCCAGTAGTATGACTAGCGGGTGGGGTCTCTCCTACAATGAGCAGTTCTTC.

The V and J genes are TRBV9 and TRBJ1-1, with D possibly TRBD1 on 6 matching bases. The V gene's germline CDR1 is SGDLS and CDR2 YYNGEE. The V end was cut by 0 bases, the J end by 3 bases, with 12 bases between. This CDR3 is built from 15 residues. CDR3 sequence reads: CASSVGGHPDTEAFF. CDR3 coding DNA: TGTGCCAGCAGCGTAGGGGGACACCCGGACACTGAAGCTTTCTTT.

V usage is TRBV18 and J usage is TRBJ1-6; the D gene is possibly TRBD1 (6 bases). V gave up 0 bases and J gave up 14 bases, with 14 bases separating them. The length of the CDR3 is 14 residues. In germline, CDR1 is KGHSH, CDR2 LQKENI. The CDR3 nucleotides read TGTGCCAGCTCACCACCGTGGTCGAGGGGGTCCCTCCACTTT. Encoded protein: CASSPPWSRGSLHF.

The CDR3 coding sequence is TGTGCCAGCAGCTTGGGCGGGCTAGCGGACACAGATACGCAGTATTTT. This encodes CASSLGGLADTDTQYF. The J gene is TRBJ2-3, the V gene TRBV5-6, with 7 bases matching TRBD2. CDR3 length: 16 residues. Germline V gene sequence: CDR1 SGHDT, CDR2 YYEEEE. V shed 0 bases, J shed 2 bases, and the junction held 6 bases outside the gene matches.

For this clone: Other DNA variants within this sample encode the same CDR3. The rearrangement uses TRBV6-5 and TRBJ2-7; 8 positions agree with TRBD1. V gave up 0 bases and J gave up 3 bases; unmatched junction bases: 1. Germline V gives CDR1 MNHEY, CDR2 SVGAGI. The CDR3 extends over 14 amino acids. This CDR3 reads CASSYSGQGYEQYF. CDR3 nucleotides: TGTGCCAGCAGTTACTCAGGACAGGGCTACGAGCAGTACTTC.

This clone was seen only a few times. This chain joins TRBV7-3 and TRBJ2-1; 7 bases align to TRBD1. CDR3 length: 15 amino acids. CDR1 is SGHTA, CDR2 FQGTGA, per germline. V trimming: 0 bases; J trimming: 4 bases; junction bases outside the gene matches: 3. CDR3 sequence (DNA): TGTGCCAGCAGCTTAACGAGGACAGGTTACAATGAGCAGTTCTTC. This gives the protein CASSLTRTGYNEQFF.